A single sample gave rise to the 28 T cell receptor beta chains below, sequenced in a study of shared clonotypes between healthy human individuals. Sequencing used immunoSEQ multiplex PCR; TCRdb keeps in-frame clones, though not all of them. The sample includes over 2 million clones, roughly 94% of them seen just once. Input material: naive CD4+ T cells sorted from blood. Subset given: CD45RA+ positively selected. These receptor sequences come from a man younger than 30 in good health.

The V and J genes are TRBV28 and TRBJ2-1, with unresolved D. Germline assignment: CDR1 MDHEN and CDR2 SYDVKM. The CDR3 has 12 amino acids. V gave up 6 bases and J gave up 7 bases, with 10 bases separating them. CDR3 coding DNA: TGTGCCAGCAGGGGATTTCATAATGAGCAGTTCTTC. Translation gives CASRGFHNEQFF. Using reference TRBV28 and TRBJ2-1 for the parts outside the CDR3, the full variable domain is DVKVTQSSRYLVKRTGEKVFLECVQDMDHENMFWYRQDPGLGLRLIYFSYDVKMKEKGDIPEGYSVSREKKERFSLILESASTNQTSMYLCASRGFHNEQFFGPGTRLTVL.

This sequence joins TRBV6-1 and TRBJ2-7, with 14 bases fitting TRBD2. Unmatched junction bases numbered 0, after V lost 8 bases and J lost 0 bases. Germline values: CDR1 MNHNS, CDR2 SASEGT. The CDR3 is 14 amino acids. The CDR3 spells CASGLAGGSYEQYF. Written as DNA, the CDR3 is TGTGCCAGCGGACTAGCGGGGGGCTCCTACGAGCAGTACTTC.

The gene calls are TRBV28 and TRBJ2-5, with a tentative D call TRBD1 (5 bases). This CDR3 spans 12 amino acids. V lost 5 bases to trimming and J lost 5 bases, with 9 bases between them. CDR1 is MDHEN and CDR2 is SYDVKM in the germline V gene. CDR3 DNA sequence: TGTGCCAGCAGTAATCAGGGTGAGACCCAGTACTTC. Translating it yields CASSNQGETQYF.

The chain has TRBV27 and TRBJ1-2; 9 nucleotides line up with TRBD1. The CDR3 is 13 amino acids. The germline gives CDR1 MNHEY, CDR2 SMNVEV (reference sequence). After removal of 6 bases from V and 3 bases from J, the junction contained 2 bases not matched to a gene. The CDR3 spells CASSRQGDYGYTF. CDR3 in DNA: TGTGCCAGCAGCCGACAGGGGGACTATGGCTACACCTTC.

To note about this clone: Other DNA sequences in this specimen translate into the identical CDR3. CDR3 residues: CASSTRDSSYEQYF. CDR3 in DNA: TGTGCCAGTAGTACCCGGGACAGCTCCTACGAGCAGTACTTC. V gene TRBV19 combines with J gene TRBJ2-7; 7 bases are a match to TRBD1. V was clipped by 4 bases and J by 0 bases; unmatched bases: 3. Germline CDR1 is LNHDA and CDR2 is SQIVND (reference sequence). This CDR3 comprises 14 residues.

The chain uses TRBV15 and TRBJ1-4; 8 nucleotides line up with TRBD1. Germline lookup yields CDR1 LNHNV and CDR2 YYDKDF (reference sequence). J was trimmed by 0 bases and V by 5 bases; bases with no gene match: 8. CDR3 length: 17 amino acids. The CDR3 DNA follows: TGTGCCACCAGCGAATGGACAGGGAGGACAACTAATGAAAAACTGTTTTTT. Protein product: CATSEWTGRTTNEKLFF.

The chain is built from TRBV19 and TRBJ1-6, with unresolved D. V was cut by 4 bases and J by 4 bases, with 11 bases left in between. This CDR3 has 15 amino acids. The V gene's germline CDR1 is LNHDA and CDR2 SQIVND (reference sequence). The CDR3 DNA sequence: TGTGCCAGTAGTACCTCGGGAATTTATAATTCACCCCTCCACTTT. This gives the protein CASSTSGIYNSPLHF. The full variable domain, with the rest looked up from reference TRBV19 and TRBJ1-6, is DGGITQSPKYLFRKEGQNVTLSCEQNLNHDAMYWYRQDPGQGLRLIYYSQIVNDFQKGDIAEGYSVSREKKESFPLTVTSAQKNPTAFYLCASSTSGIYNSPLHFGNGTRLTVT.

This chain uses TRBV28 with TRBJ1-2, with D tentatively TRBD1 (5 bases). The V gene lost 7 bases and the J gene lost 8 bases, with 26 bases spanning the gap. CDR3 length: 16 amino acids. CDR1 and CDR2 from the germline V gene are MDHEN and SYDVKM. The CDR3, as DNA: TGTGCCAGCATCGACAGCGTTCAAGTGTTTGCGGGGGGCTACACCTTC. It specifies CASIDSVQVFAGGYTF.

The chain couples TRBV2 to TRBJ2-4; no firm D call. Trimming stripped 4 bases from V and 0 bases from J, with 10 bases between. This CDR3 has 15 residues. Looked up from germline, CDR1 is SNHLY and CDR2 is FYNNEI. CDR3 region: CASSVRDLAKNIQYF. CDR3 sequence (DNA): TGTGCCAGCAGTGTTAGAGATTTAGCCAAAAACATTCAGTACTTC.

This clone was observed a handful of times. The rearrangement uses TRBV27 and TRBJ1-3, with 7 bases aligning to TRBD1. Trimming cost V 0 bases and J 5 bases; bases outside gene matches: 4. Per the germline V gene, CDR1 is MNHEY and CDR2 is SMNVEV (reference sequence). The CDR3 runs to 15 residues. Here the CDR3 reads CASSLSYRGRNTIYF. CDR3 DNA: TGTGCCAGCAGTTTATCGTACAGGGGTCGAAACACCATATATTTT.

This chain connects TRBV4-3 to TRBJ2-7, with 11 bases fitting TRBD2. Germline V gene data show CDR1 as LGHNA and CDR2 as YSLEER. V gave up 0 bases and J gave up 7 bases; unmatched junction bases: 5. CDR3 length: 15 residues. The CDR3 is CASSQETRTSGEQYF. For the CDR3, the DNA is TGCGCCAGCAGCCAAGAGACGAGGACTAGCGGGGAGCAGTACTTC.

In the case of this clone: Distinct nucleotide sequences in the sample also encode this CDR3. The chain carries TRBV4-3 and TRBJ2-6; D is undetermined. The CDR3 sequence is 15 residues long. Germline V gene sequence: CDR1 LGHNA, CDR2 YSLEER. Trimming took off 1 base at V and 0 bases at J, with 4 bases between the two ends. CDR3 region: CASSQGHSGANVLTF. CDR3 coding DNA: TGCGCCAGCAGCCAAGGACACTCTGGGGCCAACGTCCTGACTTTC.

The chain uses TRBV5-1 and TRBJ1-3; D is perhaps TRBD1 (5 bases). The CDR3 is made up of 17 amino acids. V lost 4 bases, J lost 0 bases, and 17 bases lay in between. Germline CDR1 and CDR2: SGHRS and YFSETQ. The CDR3 DNA reads TGCGCCAGCAGCAACCTGGGACCGACAGTCTCTGGAAACACCATATATTTT. Protein sequence: CASSNLGPTVSGNTIYF.

The rearrangement links TRBV7-9 to TRBJ2-5; D is tentatively TRBD1 or TRBD2 (6 bases each). This CDR3 comprises 11 residues. Trimming took off 8 bases at V and 10 bases at J, with 14 bases between the two ends. Germline V gene sequence: CDR1 SEHNR, CDR2 FQNEAQ (reference sequence). The CDR3 nucleotides read TGTGCCAGCGCTGAAGGGGGGAACCAGTACTTC. Amino acids: CASAEGGNQYF. Full variable domain (missing parts from reference TRBV7-9 and TRBJ2-5): DTGVSQNPRHKITKRGQNVTFRCDPISEHNRLYWYRQTLGQGPEFLTYFQNEAQLEKSRLLSDRFSAERPKGSFSTLEIQRTEQGDSAMYLCASAEGGNQYFGPGTRLLVL.

The chain combines TRBV28 with TRBJ1-6; D possibly corresponds to TRBD1 (6 bases). V gave up 1 base and J gave up 7 bases, with 11 bases separating them. This CDR3 has 15 residues. Per the germline V gene, CDR1 is MDHEN and CDR2 is SYDVKM. CDR3 bases: TGTGCCAGCAGTTTATTCGGGGGACAAAATTCACCCCTCCACTTT. This codes for CASSLFGGQNSPLHF.

The chain recombines TRBV30 with TRBJ1-5, with D perhaps matching TRBD1 (6 bases). The CDR3 has 13 residues. Trimming left V 5 bases short and J 5 bases short, with 13 bases between. Germline V gene data show CDR1 as GTSNPN and CDR2 as SVGIG (reference sequence). CDR3 loop: CAWGGQNYQPQHF. DNA of the CDR3: TGTGCCTGGGGTGGACAGAATTATCAGCCCCAGCATTTT. Complete variable domain (other parts from reference TRBV30 and TRBJ1-5): SQTIHQWPATLVQPVGSPLSLECTVEGTSNPNLYWYRQAAGRGLQLLFYSVGIGQISSEVPQNLSASRPQDRQFILSSKKLLLSDSGFYLCAWGGQNYQPQHFGDGTRLSIL.

V is TRBV9 and J is TRBJ2-1; the D gene is possibly TRBD1 (5 bases). Trimming removed 4 bases at V and 6 bases at J, with 14 bases between. This CDR3 is 14 amino acids long. From germline, CDR1 is SGDLS and CDR2 YYNGEE. The CDR3 coding sequence is TGTGCCAGCAGCCTTAGACAGCCTTCCAATGAGCAGTTCTTC. It codes for CASSLRQPSNEQFF.

This chain uses TRBV19 with TRBJ1-1; no firm D call. Germline V gene data show CDR1 as LNHDA and CDR2 as SQIVND (reference sequence). This CDR3 has 15 residues. V was shortened by 3 bases and J by 0 bases, with 11 bases between the two germline ends. The CDR3 protein is CASSIQADLNTEAFF. CDR3 DNA sequence: TGTGCCAGTAGTATTCAGGCAGACTTGAACACTGAAGCTTTCTTT.

Concerning this clone itself: As the CDR3 is not closed by the conserved phenylalanine or tryptophan, this likely results from a read error. The rearrangement joins TRBV5-1 to TRBJ2-2, with D tentatively TRBD1 (6 bases). Germline V lookup: CDR1 SGHRS, CDR2 YFSETQ. The CDR3 is made up of 15 amino acids. V was cut by 7 bases and J by 2 bases, with 15 bases left in between. CDR3 region: CASFIGTLNTGELFS. The CDR3 DNA follows: TGCGCCAGCTTTATCGGGACACTTAACACCGGGGAGCTGTTTTCT.

This chain links TRBV5-1 with TRBJ2-1; weak D call: TRBD1 (5 bases). Germline lookup yields CDR1 SGHRS and CDR2 YFSETQ. This CDR3 has 14 amino acids. V lost 1 base to trimming and J lost 8 bases, with 13 bases between them. CDR3 DNA: TGCGCCAGCAGCTTGATGGCAGGGTACGATGAGCAGTTCTTC. This sequence encodes CASSLMAGYDEQFF.

This clone was seen a single time. This chain joins TRBV9 and TRBJ2-7, with 7 positions matching TRBD1. The CDR3 runs 15 residues. The V gene's germline CDR1 is SGDLS and CDR2 YYNGEE. With V trimmed by 4 bases and J by 4 bases, 11 bases remained unmatched. The chain's CDR3 is CASSFHWDSPYEQYF. The CDR3 region has the DNA TGTGCCAGCAGCTTCCACTGGGACAGTCCTTACGAGCAGTACTTC. Full variable domain (rest looked up from reference TRBV9 and TRBJ2-7): DSGVTQTPKHLITATGQRVTLRCSPRSGDLSVYWYQQSLDQGLQFLIQYYNGEERAKGNILERFSAQQFPDLHSELNLSSLELGDSALYFCASSFHWDSPYEQYFGPGTRLTVT.

This clone was detected only a few times. The chain has TRBV5-1 and TRBJ1-1, with a possible D match to TRBD1 (5 bases). Trimming shortened V by 1 base and J by 5 bases, and 9 bases separated the two germline ends. The germline gives CDR1 SGHRS, CDR2 YFSETQ. The CDR3 spans 13 residues. The CDR3 coding sequence is TGCGCCAGCAGCTTGTGGGGGGATACTGAAGCTTTCTTT. The encoded protein is CASSLWGDTEAFF.

A remark on this clone: One end of the junction varies from germline; a read error may be responsible. V is TRBV7-7 and J is TRBJ2-5; 12 bases are shared with TRBD2. The CDR3 is made up of 18 amino acids. Germline V gene sequence: CDR1 SSHAT, CDR2 FNYEAQ (reference sequence). CDR3 sequence (DNA): TGTGCTAGCAGCTTGAGGGCTAGCGGGGGGGCCCGGGAAGAGACCCAGTACTTC. It specifies CASSLRASGGAREETQYF.

The rearrangement joins TRBV6-6 to TRBJ1-1; D unclear. Per the germline V gene, CDR1 is MNHNY and CDR2 is SVGAGI (reference sequence). V shed 0 bases and J shed 1 base, with 6 bases lying between them. The CDR3 extends over 14 amino acids. The CDR3 coding sequence is TGTGCCAGCAGTTACTCGATCTGGAACACTGAAGCTTTCTTT. It translates to CASSYSIWNTEAFF.

This chain joins TRBV19 and TRBJ2-5; TRBD2 agrees at 11 bases. Germline trimming cut 3 bases from V and 3 bases from J; bases unmatched to any gene: 6. CDR1 is LNHDA and CDR2 is SQIVND in the germline V gene (reference sequence). This CDR3 spans 16 amino acids. The CDR3 coding sequence is TGTGCCAGTAGTATGAGAACTAGCGGGAGAGAAGAGACCCAGTACTTC. Translating gives CASSMRTSGREETQYF.

Regarding this clone: The DNA is omitted, as the CDR3 cannot be located on it reliably, and the CDR3 follows TCRdb's listing. The chain uses TRBV21-1 and TRBJ1-2; no DNA check was done on the table's D call, TRBD1. TRBV21-1 represents a pseudogene. With termini counted, the CDR3 has 15 amino acids. The CDR3 loop reads CASSKFGQGAYGYTF.

Details on this clone: The same CDR3 is also encoded by other DNA sequences in this sample. CDR3 nucleotides: TGCGCCAGCAGCTTGGAGGGACTCAATCAGCCCCAGCATTTT. It encodes CASSLEGLNQPQHF. V gene TRBV5-1 combines with J gene TRBJ1-5; maybe TRBD1 (5 bases). Trimming pared 0 bases from V and 3 bases from J, leaving 7 bases between. Germline CDR1 reads SGHRS; CDR2 reads YFSETQ. The CDR3 consists of 14 residues.

The CDR3 DNA reads as TGTGCCAGCAGTGAAGATTGGGGAGCGGCCACTGAAGCTTTCTTT. Its translation: CASSEDWGAATEAFF. V gene TRBV6-1 combines with J gene TRBJ1-1; D gene unclear. This CDR3 region has 15 residues. V lost 1 base to trimming and J lost 4 bases, with 13 bases between them. Germline lookup yields CDR1 MNHNS and CDR2 SASEGT.